The 7 T cell receptor beta chains reported below all come from one sample, sequenced in a study of shared clonotypes between healthy human individuals. Naive-designated CD8 cells lacked CD45RO, were positively enriched for CCR7, and omitted terminally differentiated effector memory CD45RA+ cells. Clones were sequenced by immunoSEQ multiplex PCR, and TCRdb holds only the in-frame ones, with some missing. The sample has around 610,000 clones, roughly 95% seen once. The sequencing input was naive CD8+ T cells sorted from blood. These receptors were obtained from a woman in her twenties or thirties in good health.

The V gene is TRBV10-1, the J gene TRBJ2-3, with D perhaps given as TRBD1 or TRBD2 (5 bases each). CDR3 length: 16 amino acids. Germline values: CDR1 WNHNN, CDR2 SYGVQD (reference sequence). Trimming removed 2 bases at V and 2 bases at J, with 14 bases between. CDR3 coding DNA: TGCGCCAGCAGTGAGCAGGAACGGGACCCCACAGATACGCAGTATTTT. It is translated as CASSEQERDPTDTQYF.

The table lists this clone with a count of one. V usage is TRBV7-2 and J usage is TRBJ2-7, with 12 bases that match TRBD2. Germline V gene lookup returns CDR1 SGHTA and CDR2 FQGNSA. Germline trimming cut 4 bases from V and 4 bases from J; bases unmatched to any gene: 5. The CDR3 has 15 residues. DNA of the CDR3: TGTGCCAGCAGCTCTCGGACTAGCGGGATGTACGAGCAGTACTTC. It encodes CASSSRTSGMYEQYF.

The chain joins TRBV29-1 to TRBJ2-4; D perhaps matches TRBD2 (5 bases). CDR1 is SQVTM and CDR2 is ANQGSEA in the germline V gene. V lost 3 bases, J lost 0 bases, and 18 bases lay in between. The CDR3 length is 17 residues. CDR3 in amino acids: CSVESRVPILAKNIQYF. The CDR3 coding sequence is TGCAGCGTTGAGTCGAGGGTCCCTATTCTAGCCAAAAACATTCAGTACTTC. Combining the CDR3 with reference TRBV29-1 and TRBJ2-4 gives the whole variable domain SAVISQKPSRDICQRGTSLTIQCQVDSQVTMMFWYRQQPGQSLTLIATANQGSEATYESGFVIDKFPISRPNLTFSTLTVSNMSPEDSSIYLCSVESRVPILAKNIQYFGAGTRLSVL.

In DNA form, the CDR3 reads TGCGCCAGCAGCCAAGAAGGGTCCGGAAACCCCCAAGAGACCCAGTACTTC. It yields the protein CASSQEGSGNPQETQYF. The rearrangement links TRBV4-1 to TRBJ2-5; D uncertain. This CDR3 comprises 17 residues. The germline gives CDR1 MGHRA, CDR2 YSYEKL. V lost 0 bases and J 1 base, leaving 15 bases between the germline ends.

The chain joins TRBV7-9 to TRBJ2-7, with D possibly TRBD1 on 5 matching bases. The CDR3 loop spans 14 amino acids. Per the germline V gene, CDR1 is SEHNR and CDR2 is FQNEAQ (reference sequence). Trimming removed 5 bases from V and 1 base from J, with 12 bases in between. CDR3 residues: CASSQAWTSYEQYF. As DNA, the CDR3 is TGTGCCAGCAGCCAAGCATGGACATCCTACGAGCAGTACTTC.

The J gene is TRBJ2-6, the V gene TRBV30, with D uncertain. Germline V gives CDR1 GTSNPN, CDR2 SVGIG (reference sequence). V dropped 1 base and J dropped 1 base, with 8 bases sitting between them. CDR3 length equals 15 residues. CDR3 sequence reads: CAWSGAASGANVLTF. The CDR3 nucleotides are TGTGCCTGGAGTGGGGCGGCTTCTGGGGCCAACGTCCTGACTTTC. Based on the CDR3 plus reference TRBV30 and TRBJ2-6, the full variable domain is SQTIHQWPATLVQPVGSPLSLECTVEGTSNPNLYWYRQAAGRGLQLLFYSVGIGQISSEVPQNLSASRPQDRQFILSSKKLLLSDSGFYLCAWSGAASGANVLTFGAGSRLTVL.

The CDR3, as DNA: TGTGCCAGCAGCGAGCCGGGACTAGCGGGAGGGAAAAACATTCAGTACTTC. Translated: CASSEPGLAGGKNIQYF. V and J are TRBV11-2 and TRBJ2-4, with 16 positions matching TRBD2. The CDR3 runs to 17 residues. CDR1 and CDR2 (germline): SGHAT, FQNNGV. Losses at the gene ends were 5 bases for V and 4 bases for J; bases not matched to a gene: 5.